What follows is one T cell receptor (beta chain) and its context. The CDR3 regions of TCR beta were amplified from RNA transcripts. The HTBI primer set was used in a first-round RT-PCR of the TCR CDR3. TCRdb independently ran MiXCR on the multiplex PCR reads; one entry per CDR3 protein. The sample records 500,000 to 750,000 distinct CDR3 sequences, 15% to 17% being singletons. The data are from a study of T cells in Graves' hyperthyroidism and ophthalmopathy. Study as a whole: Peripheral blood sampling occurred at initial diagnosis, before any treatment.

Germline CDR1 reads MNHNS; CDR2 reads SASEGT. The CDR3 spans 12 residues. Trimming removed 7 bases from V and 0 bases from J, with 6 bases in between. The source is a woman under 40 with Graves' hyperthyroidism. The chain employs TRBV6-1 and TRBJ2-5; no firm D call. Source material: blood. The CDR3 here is CASTHNQETQYF. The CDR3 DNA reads TGTGCCAGCACACACAACCAAGAGACCCAGTACTTC.